A single sample is the source of the 27 T cell receptor beta chains below, sequenced in a study of beta chain features in type 1 diabetes. What was sequenced were expressed TCRB transcripts, since all of the isolated RNA had been reverse transcribed. The table came from immunoSEQ multiplex PCR; TCRdb's copy has only in-frame clones and leaves some out. The sample lists hundreds of thousands of clones; roughly 15% were seen once. Material: naive CD4+ T cells from blood. The receptor set was obtained from a woman aged 18-30 years in good health.

This clone has ten or more counts. This CDR3 is also generated by other DNA sequences in the sample. V gene TRBV14 combines with J gene TRBJ2-6; D remains unclear. Germline values: CDR1 SGHDN, CDR2 FVKESK. CDR3 size: 15 residues. V lost 4 bases and J 4 bases, leaving 11 bases between the germline ends. CDR3 loop: CASSLGASGANVLTF. The CDR3 DNA follows: TGTGCCAGCAGCCTAGGCGCCTCGGGGGCCAACGTCCTGACTTTC.

V usage is TRBV9 and J usage is TRBJ2-3; possible D gene TRBD2, 7 bases. The length of the CDR3 is 14 residues. V was cut by 4 bases and J by 3 bases, with 12 bases left in between. CDR1 is SGDLS and CDR2 is YYNGEE in the germline V gene. DNA of the CDR3: TGTGCCAGCAGCCAACGGGGGGCAACAGATACGCAGTATTTT. Translated, it gives CASSQRGATDTQYF.

This sequence joins TRBV5-6 and TRBJ2-1; 8 bases map to TRBD1. Germline V CDR1 and CDR2: SGHDT, YYEEEE. V was clipped by 4 bases and J by 10 bases; unmatched bases: 13. This CDR3 has 15 residues. DNA of the CDR3: TGTGCCAGCAGCCCACTTCGGACAGGGACCCGGGAGCAGTTCTTC. Translating it yields CASSPLRTGTREQFF.

V gene TRBV12-2 combines with J gene TRBJ1-3. TRBV12-2 is assigned pseudogene status. The CDR3 runs 17 residues. Here the CDR3 reads CASRWQLGANSGNTIYF. CDR3 sequence (DNA): TGTGCAAGTCGCTGGCAGCTCGGGGCGAACTCTGGAAACACCATATATTTT.

V is TRBV9 and J is TRBJ2-2; 9 nucleotides agree with TRBD2. Trimming cost V 1 base and J 4 bases; bases outside gene matches: 5. Per germline, CDR1 SGDLS and CDR2 YYNGEE. The CDR3 runs to 16 residues. CDR3 in DNA: TGTGCCAGCAGCGTACGGCGGGAGGGGGGCACCGGGGAGCTGTTTTTT. It is translated as CASSVRREGGTGELFF.

The genes are TRBV28 and TRBJ2-6, with D hard to call. The CDR3 sequence is 15 residues long. V shed 6 bases and J shed 1 base, with 10 bases lying between them. Germline V gene sequence: CDR1 MDHEN, CDR2 SYDVKM. CDR3 loop: CASRETGSGANVLTF. In DNA, the CDR3 is TGTGCCAGCAGGGAGACTGGGTCTGGGGCCAACGTCCTGACTTTC.

This clone was counted only a few times. The CDR3 is CASSLEPGYEQFF. The CDR3 nucleotides are TGTGCCAGCAGCTTAGAGCCGGGCTATGAGCAGTTCTTC. The chain combines TRBV7-2 with TRBJ2-1; unclear D gene. Germline V gene lookup returns CDR1 SGHTA and CDR2 FQGNSA. V was shortened by 1 base and J by 8 bases, with 9 bases between the two germline ends. The CDR3 contains 13 residues.

This clone has more than one count but fewer than ten. The rearrangement uses TRBV7-2 and TRBJ1-5; D unresolved. V was cut by 7 bases and J by 4 bases, with 14 bases left in between. The CDR3 loop spans 14 amino acids. The V gene's germline CDR1 is SGHTA and CDR2 FQGNSA. CDR3 sequence: CASTLAGGNQPQHF. The CDR3 DNA reads TGTGCCAGCACTTTGGCAGGCGGTAATCAGCCCCAGCATTTT.

CDR3 nucleotides: TGTGCCAGCAGCTCCCGCTATACTACTAGCGGGAGGGCTAACTACGAGCAGTACTTC. Its translation: CASSSRYTTSGRANYEQYF. The chain is built from TRBV21-1 and TRBJ2-7; no check of the table's D call, TRBD2, against the DNA was made. TRBV21-1 is deemed a pseudogene. CDR3 length: 19 amino acids.

The rearrangement uses TRBV27 and TRBJ2-7, with 9 bases identical to TRBD2. Germline values: CDR1 MNHEY, CDR2 SMNVEV (reference sequence). The length of the CDR3 is 17 residues. Germline trimming cut 6 bases from V and 4 bases from J; bases unmatched to any gene: 16. The CDR3 reads CASRGPSNGGRAYEQYF. Written as DNA, the CDR3 is TGTGCCAGCAGGGGGCCTTCGAACGGCGGGAGGGCGTACGAGCAGTACTTC.

This clone was detected a few times. The rearrangement joins TRBV11-2 to TRBJ2-3; D gene uncertain. V lost 5 bases to trimming and J lost 1 base, with 13 bases between them. The CDR3 contains 15 residues. From germline, CDR1 is SGHAT and CDR2 FQNNGV. The DNA of the CDR3 is TGTGCCAGCAGCCCAAGACCCGCAGGCACAGATACGCAGTATTTT. It is translated as CASSPRPAGTDTQYF.

Remarks on this clone: Different DNA sequences within this sample yield the same CDR3. This chain connects TRBV7-2 to TRBJ2-1; D possibly corresponds to TRBD2 (6 bases). Germline CDR1 is SGHTA and CDR2 is FQGNSA. The germline V and J ends were trimmed by 5 bases and 0 bases, with 11 bases remaining between them. This CDR3 is built from 15 residues. The CDR3 bases are TGTGCCAGCAGCCCTTTGGGGGGCTCCTACAATGAGCAGTTCTTC. Translation: CASSPLGGSYNEQFF. The full variable domain, its missing parts supplied by reference TRBV7-2 and TRBJ2-1, is GAGVSQSPSNKVTEKGKDVELRCDPISGHTALYWYRQSLGQGLEFLIYFQGNSAPDKSGLPSDRFSAERTGGSVSTLTIQRTQQEDSAVYLCASSPLGGSYNEQFFGPGTRLTVL.

With regard to this clone: The junction departs from the called germline gene at one end, perhaps through a read error. The rearrangement joins TRBV7-8 to TRBJ1-2, with 9 bases lining up with TRBD1. The CDR3 runs 13 residues. CDR1 is SGHVS, CDR2 FQNEAQ, per germline. Here the CDR3 DNA reads TGTGCCAGCGGGACAGGGATTAACTATGGCTACGCCTTC. Translated: CASGTGINYGYAF.

The J gene is TRBJ2-7, the V gene TRBV11-2; TRBD2 is a possible D gene (6 bases). This CDR3 is 17 amino acids long. Deletions cut 1 base from V and 1 base from J, with 17 bases between. CDR1 is SGHAT and CDR2 is FQNNGV in the germline V gene. The CDR3 nucleotides are TGTGCCAGCAGCTTAGTCTATTCAGGAGGGTTTTCCTACGAGCAGTACTTC. Translated: CASSLVYSGGFSYEQYF.

A few counts support this clone. The chain recombines TRBV7-9 with TRBJ2-7; no reliable D call. Looked up from germline, CDR1 is SEHNR and CDR2 is FQNEAQ (reference sequence). V was pared by 5 bases and J by 1 base, with 3 bases between. The CDR3 sequence is 11 residues long. The CDR3 DNA reads TGTGCCAGCAGCGTTTCCTACGAGCAGTACTTC. The encoded protein is CASSVSYEQYF.

This clone has more than one count but fewer than ten. The J gene is TRBJ2-7, the V gene TRBV5-4; 7 bases line up with TRBD1. CDR3 length: 16 amino acids. Germline loops: CDR1 SGHNT, CDR2 YYREEE (reference sequence). Trimming removed 0 bases from V and 3 bases from J; junction bases left unmatched: 9. CDR3 sequence (DNA): TGTGCCAGCAGCTTGGCCGCGACAGGGAGCGGCTACGAGCAGTACTTC. Its protein product is CASSLAATGSGYEQYF.

This clone was found a few times. CDR3 amino acids: CASSTTKGQAFF. CDR3 in DNA: TGTGCCAGCAGCACCACAAAGGGACAGGCGTTCTTC. The rearrangement links TRBV21-1 to TRBJ2-1; the table's D call, TRBD1, has no DNA check behind it. TRBV21-1 is deemed a pseudogene. The CDR3 contains 12 residues.

This chain uses TRBV2 with TRBJ2-1, with 10 bases fitting TRBD2. Looked up from germline, CDR1 is SNHLY and CDR2 is FYNNEI. This CDR3 is built from 15 residues. Trimming cost V 2 bases and J 7 bases; bases outside gene matches: 5. CDR3 loop: CASSELGLALNEQFF. The CDR3 coding sequence is TGTGCCAGCAGTGAATTGGGACTAGCGCTAAATGAGCAGTTCTTC. The full variable domain, in which reference TRBV2 and TRBJ2-1 provide the parts outside the CDR3, is EPEVTQTPSHQVTQMGQEVILRCVPISNHLYFYWYRQILGQKVEFLVSFYNNEISEKSEIFDDQFSVERPDGSNFTLKIRSTKLEDSAMYFCASSELGLALNEQFFGPGTRLTVL.

The chain is built from TRBV29-1 and TRBJ1-2; D is uncertain. Germline CDR1 SQVTM, CDR2 ANQGSEA. The length of the CDR3 is 14 residues. The germline V and J ends were trimmed by 7 bases and 7 bases, with 22 bases remaining between them. CDR3 residues: CSAVIFSGGLGYTF. The CDR3 DNA is TGCAGCGCCGTGATTTTTTCGGGTGGGCTTGGCTACACCTTC.

The chain employs TRBV19 and TRBJ1-5; D not certain. V lost 7 bases and J lost 3, with 13 bases in between. The germline CDR1 and CDR2 sequences are LNHDA and SQIVND (reference sequence). CDR3 length: 14 residues. The CDR3 loop is CASNAGGNNQPQHF. CDR3 DNA: TGTGCCAGTAACGCAGGAGGGAACAATCAGCCCCAGCATTTT.

This sequence joins TRBV6-1 and TRBJ2-3, with 8 bases identical to TRBD1. Germline V CDR1 and CDR2: MNHNS, SASEGT. Trimming cost V 7 bases and J 0 bases; bases outside gene matches: 6. This CDR3 has 15 residues. The CDR3 protein is CASTGQGASTDTQYF. CDR3 DNA sequence: TGTGCCAGCACAGGACAGGGCGCTAGCACAGATACGCAGTATTTT.

DNA of the CDR3: TGTGCCAGCAAGAATGGAGGGGGTGCGGACACTGAAGCTTTCTTT. It specifies CASKNGGGADTEAFF. This rearrangement joins TRBV28 to TRBJ1-1; tentative D call: TRBD1 (6 bases). V dropped 7 bases and J dropped 3 bases, with 18 bases sitting between them. This CDR3 spans 15 amino acids. The germline CDR1 and CDR2 sequences are MDHEN and SYDVKM.

This clone occurred a few times. The rearrangement joins TRBV7-2 to TRBJ2-1; TRBD2 aligns across 12 bases. Germline values: CDR1 SGHTA, CDR2 FQGNSA. CDR3 length: 14 residues. J lost 9 bases, V lost 4 bases, and 4 bases had no gene match. The CDR3 region is CASSWASGRVEQFF. The CDR3 region has the DNA TGTGCCAGCAGCTGGGCTAGCGGGAGGGTTGAGCAGTTCTTC.

The J gene is TRBJ2-2, the V gene TRBV4-2; D gene uncertain. The CDR3 has 13 amino acids. Germline assignment: CDR1 LGHNA and CDR2 YNFKEQ. V gave up 1 base and J gave up 4 bases, with 4 bases separating them. The CDR3 DNA reads as TGTGCCAGCAGCCAAGTTCGCACCGGGGAGCTGTTTTTT. Encoded protein: CASSQVRTGELFF.

This clone has just a few counts. The chain uses TRBV9 and TRBJ2-1, with D perhaps given as TRBD1 or TRBD2 (5 bases each). CDR1 is SGDLS, CDR2 YYNGEE, per germline. The V and J ends lost 0 bases and 8 bases respectively, with 15 bases between them. CDR3 length: 15 amino acids. CDR3 in DNA: TGTGCCAGCAGCGTAGGAGGGGCCGCGGTTTATGAGCAGTTCTTC. It translates to CASSVGGAAVYEQFF.

This chain uses TRBV5-1 with TRBJ2-7; D gene uncertain. Trimming stripped 0 bases from V and 4 bases from J, with 14 bases between. The germline gives CDR1 SGHRS, CDR2 YFSETQ. This CDR3 contains 15 residues. The CDR3 spells CASSLAGPPNYEQYF. The CDR3 DNA reads as TGCGCCAGCAGCTTGGCCGGGCCACCAAATTACGAGCAGTACTTC.

Concerning this clone: The sample carries other DNA sequences with the same CDR3. V usage is TRBV11-2 and J usage is TRBJ2-7, with 11 nucleotides matching TRBD2. Germline loops: CDR1 SGHAT, CDR2 FQNNGV. J gave up 4 bases and V 0 bases, and 2 bases lay outside the gene matches. The CDR3 sequence is 15 residues long. For the CDR3, the DNA is TGTGCCAGCAGCTTAGAACTAGCGGGAGCGTACGAGCAGTACTTC. It encodes CASSLELAGAYEQYF.